This T cell receptor (beta chain) emerged from a study of shared clonotypes between healthy human individuals. Study-level information: Plates per donor: three CD4 naive, three CD4 memory, two CD8 naive, one CD8 memory.

The donors, all of them Caucasian adults, lived in Nashville, Tennessee. Genomic DNA of each subset was evenly split across several immunoSEQ plates. The repertoire was sequenced with immunoSEQ multiplex PCR; TCRdb's copy has only in-frame clones and lacks some. This table holds about 1 million clones, approximately 76% found once. V lost 5 bases to trimming and J lost 5 bases, with 18 bases between them. Per the germline V gene, CDR1 is MDHEN and CDR2 is SYDVKM. The CDR3 covers 15 residues. The rearrangement uses TRBV28 and TRBJ2-5, with D perhaps given as TRBD1 or TRBD2 (5 bases each). Sequencing was carried out using memory CD4+ T cells sorted from blood. Documented subset: CD45RA-negative fraction. This clonotype was obtained from a man aged 18 to 30 in good health. In nucleotides, the CDR3 is TGTGCCAGCAGTCTACCGAGGGGATTGGGGGAGACCCAGTACTTC. Translating gives CASSLPRGLGETQYF.